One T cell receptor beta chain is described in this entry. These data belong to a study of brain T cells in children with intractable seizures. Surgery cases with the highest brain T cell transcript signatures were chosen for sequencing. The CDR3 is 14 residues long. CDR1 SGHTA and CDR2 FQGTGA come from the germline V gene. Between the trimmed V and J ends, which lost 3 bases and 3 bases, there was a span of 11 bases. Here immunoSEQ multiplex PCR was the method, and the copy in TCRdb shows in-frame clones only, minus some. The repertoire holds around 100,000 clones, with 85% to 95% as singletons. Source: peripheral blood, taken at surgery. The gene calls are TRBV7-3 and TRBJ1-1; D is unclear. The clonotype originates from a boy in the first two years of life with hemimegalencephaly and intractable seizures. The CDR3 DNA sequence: TGTGCCAGCAGCTTCATGGCCGGAGACACTGAAGCTTTCTTT. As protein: CASSFMAGDTEAFF.